This TCR beta chain was captured in a study of cytomegalovirus exposure and HLA in healthy donors. Study summary: A preliminary data release comprised tens of millions of unique TCRs obtained from HLA-typed donors. Across 350 to 500 genotyped donors, roughly 85% landed in the Caucasian-associated ancestry cluster. The study, taken as a whole, reports: TCR beta V- and J-gene trimming was later associated with a missense DCLRE1C variant.

This clone occurred a few times. The antigen remains undetermined. Every donor was a healthy person donating bone marrow. A multiplex PCR was run with 60 Vbeta primers and 13 Jbeta primers. Sequencing used immunoSEQ multiplex PCR; TCRdb keeps in-frame clones, though not all of them. The table shows some 130,000 clones, with about three quarters occurring only once. This sequence was found in a female donor in good health and CMV-seropositive. The sample consisted of PBMCs.

Here the CDR3 DNA reads TGTGCCAGCAGCGTAGGCGGGACTGGGGCCAACGTCCTGACTTTC. Its protein is CASSVGGTGANVLTF. The V call is TRBV9, the J call TRBJ2-6; maybe TRBD2 (6 bases). Germline V gene sequence: CDR1 SGDLS, CDR2 YYNGEE. The CDR3 sequence is 15 residues long. Between the trimmed V and J ends, which lost 0 bases and 2 bases, there was a span of 6 bases.